The 18 T cell receptor beta chains listed next were all sequenced from one sample in a study of beta chain features in type 1 diabetes. Overall study findings and caveats: Among all four CD4+ subsets, Type 1 diabetes patients had TCRB CDR3s that were moderately but significantly shorter.

The entirety of the isolated RNA underwent reverse transcription, so expressed TCRB transcripts were sequenced. Sequencing was performed with immunoSEQ multiplex PCR; in TCRdb, only in-frame clones are kept and a portion is missing. Here the sample spans 600,000 or so clones, around 11% being singletons. Antigen specificity for these receptors is unknown. The sequencing input was naive CD4+ T cells from blood. All receptors derive from a man younger than 45 with type 1 diabetes.

The chain combines TRBV2 with TRBJ2-5, with D possibly being TRBD2 (6 bases). Germline V CDR1 and CDR2: SNHLY, FYNNEI. Trimming took off 2 bases at V and 7 bases at J, with 14 bases between the two ends. The CDR3 runs to 14 residues. The CDR3 region has the DNA TGTGCCAGCAGTGAAAGCCAAGGCGGGGCGACCCAGTACTTC. This gives the protein CASSESQGGATQYF. Supplemented by reference TRBV2 and TRBJ2-5, the full variable domain reads EPEVTQTPSHQVTQMGQEVILRCVPISNHLYFYWYRQILGQKVEFLVSFYNNEISEKSEIFDDQFSVERPDGSNFTLKIRSTKLEDSAMYFCASSESQGGATQYFGPGTRLLVL.

This clone was seen a handful of times. The chain uses TRBV5-4 and TRBJ2-1; D is perhaps TRBD2 (6 bases). The ends were cut back, 4 bases at V and 8 bases at J, with 16 bases in the middle. The V gene's germline CDR1 is SGHNT and CDR2 YYREEE (reference sequence). The CDR3 runs 14 residues. The CDR3 sequence: CASSIGRGSHEQFF. Written as DNA, the CDR3 is TGTGCCAGCAGCATTGGGCGGGGAAGCCATGAGCAGTTCTTC.

In its sample, this clone was seen a few times. The V gene is TRBV4-1, the J gene TRBJ2-6, with 7 nucleotides matching TRBD1. This CDR3 contains 15 residues. Trimming cost V 5 bases and J 1 base; bases outside gene matches: 2. The germline gives CDR1 MGHRA, CDR2 YSYEKL. The CDR3 DNA reads TGCGCCAGCAGCGTACAGGGGTCTGGGGCCAACGTCCTGACTTTC. Translation gives CASSVQGSGANVLTF.

Only a few counts were recorded for this clone. The chain joins TRBV9 to TRBJ2-2, with D unresolved. V gave up 2 bases and J gave up 1 base, with 6 bases separating them. Germline loops: CDR1 SGDLS, CDR2 YYNGEE. The CDR3 has 14 residues. The CDR3 reads CASSVNRNTGELFF. CDR3 nucleotide sequence: TGTGCCAGCAGCGTCAACCGGAACACCGGGGAGCTGTTTTTT.

This clone was found many times. The genes are TRBV23-1 and TRBJ1-2, with a tentative D call TRBD1 (6 bases). TRBV23-1 is an ORF; its function is uncertain. Trimming removed 4 bases at V and 2 bases at J, with 11 bases between. The CDR3 totals 14 residues. CDR3 in DNA: TGCGCCAGCAGTCTGGACAGCGCGAACTATGGCTACACCTTC. Protein: CASSLDSANYGYTF.

The rearrangement links TRBV29-1 to TRBJ1-5; no reliable D call. The CDR3 consists of 14 residues. Between the trimmed V and J ends, which lost 6 bases and 5 bases, there was a span of 17 bases. Germline V gives CDR1 SQVTM, CDR2 ANQGSEA. CDR3 DNA: TGCAGCGTCGCTGTTGGGGTAGGAGATCAGCCCCAGCATTTT. This translates into CSVAVGVGDQPQHF.

CDR3 sequence: CASSLFSGTANQPQHF. CDR3 DNA: TGTGCCAGCAGTTTATTCTCCGGGACAGCAAATCAGCCCCAGCATTTT. The chain has TRBV6-5 and TRBJ1-5, with TRBD1 matching over 7 bases. J lost 4 bases, V lost 4 bases, and 10 bases had no gene match. Germline-derived CDR1 and CDR2 are MNHEY and SVGAGI. The CDR3 length is 16 residues.

The chain is built from TRBV25-1 and TRBJ1-1; D is perhaps TRBD1 (5 bases). Per germline, CDR1 MGHDK and CDR2 SYGVNS. The CDR3 has 14 residues. The V end lost 3 bases, the J end lost 0 bases, and 8 bases lay between the germline ends. In DNA, the CDR3 is TGTGCCAGCAGTGACAGGGTAATGAACACTGAAGCTTTCTTT. This translates into CASSDRVMNTEAFF.

This clone was observed a few times. This chain joins TRBV7-9 and TRBJ2-3; D possibly corresponds to TRBD2 (6 bases). CDR1 is SEHNR, CDR2 FQNEAQ, per germline (reference sequence). The CDR3 extends over 15 amino acids. V lost 1 base to trimming and J lost 1 base, with 9 bases between them. CDR3 sequence: CASSLGASGTDTQYF. The CDR3 nucleotides are TGTGCCAGCAGCTTAGGGGCTAGCGGCACAGATACGCAGTATTTT.

The chain combines TRBV10-3 with TRBJ2-3; D is perhaps TRBD2 (5 bases). V lost 0 bases, J lost 4 bases, and 5 bases lay in between. The germline gives CDR1 ENHRY, CDR2 SYGVKD. This CDR3 comprises 13 residues. The CDR3 sequence: CAISESRADTQYF. Written as DNA, the CDR3 is TGTGCCATCAGTGAGTCGCGGGCAGATACGCAGTATTTT.

This clone appeared a few times. V is TRBV10-3 and J is TRBJ1-6; 10 bases line up with TRBD1. CDR1 ENHRY and CDR2 SYGVKD come from the germline V gene. The junction had 4 bases not matched to a gene; V was cut back by 10 bases and J by 4 bases. The CDR3 is 14 amino acids. CDR3 sequence (DNA): TGTGCCACCGGACAGGGGGGGTATAATTCACCCCTCCACTTT. Translation gives CATGQGGYNSPLHF.

A few counts support this clone. The genes are TRBV28 and TRBJ2-1, with 11 bases matching TRBD2. The CDR3 runs 16 residues. CDR1 MDHEN and CDR2 SYDVKM come from the germline V gene. J gave up 1 base and V 5 bases, and 4 bases lay outside the gene matches. CDR3 region: CASSGRLAGSYNEQFF. The CDR3 nucleotides read TGTGCCAGCAGTGGGAGACTAGCGGGATCCTACAATGAGCAGTTCTTC.

The genes are TRBV7-9 and TRBJ1-4; 8 nucleotides match TRBD1. J lost 4 bases, V lost 5 bases, and 12 bases had no gene match. Germline CDR1 reads SEHNR; CDR2 reads FQNEAQ (reference sequence). The CDR3 has 17 residues. CDR3 nucleotides: TGTGCCAGCAGCCCCCTGGCAGGGGGCGCGGTTAATGAAAAACTGTTTTTT. Translating it yields CASSPLAGGAVNEKLFF.

The chain is built from TRBV5-1 and TRBJ2-1; D call uncertain. The CDR3 has 14 amino acids. Germline V CDR1 and CDR2: SGHRS, YFSETQ. The V gene lost 0 bases and the J gene lost 2 bases, with 6 bases spanning the gap. The CDR3 nucleotides are TGCGCCAGCAGCTTGGGGGCAACCTACAATGAGCAGTTCTTC. Translation gives CASSLGATYNEQFF.

This sequence joins TRBV2 and TRBJ2-1; D perhaps matches TRBD1 (6 bases). Germline V lookup: CDR1 SNHLY, CDR2 FYNNEI. The CDR3 extends over 13 amino acids. V lost 5 bases, J lost 8 bases, and 13 bases lay in between. The CDR3 DNA is TGTGCCAGCAGTAAGACCCCAGGGGATGAGCAGTTCTTC. Protein sequence: CASSKTPGDEQFF.

This chain links TRBV7-8 with TRBJ2-6; D is perhaps TRBD2 (5 bases). The CDR3 covers 15 residues. With 10 bases removed from V and 0 bases from J, the gap between germline ends came to 13 bases. CDR1 and CDR2 from the germline V gene are SGHVS and FQNEAQ. The CDR3 DNA reads as TGTGCCATCTTTCCACGGGACTCTGGGGCCAACGTCCTGACTTTC. It codes for CAIFPRDSGANVLTF.

The chain links TRBV7-2 to TRBJ2-2; TRBD2 might be the D (5 bases). Germline V CDR1 and CDR2: SGHTA, FQGNSA. The CDR3 is made up of 15 amino acids. V was cut by 3 bases and J by 1 base, with 9 bases left in between. The CDR3 coding sequence is TGTGCCAGCAGCTTTACTAGTCGGAACACCGGGGAGCTGTTTTTT. Encoded protein: CASSFTSRNTGELFF.

For the CDR3, the DNA is TGCAGTGCTTTAAGACGAAACACCATATATTTT. This gives the protein CSALRRNTIYF. This chain links TRBV20-1 with TRBJ1-3, with unresolved D. V shed 5 bases and J shed 5 bases, with 7 bases lying between them. The CDR3 has 11 residues. Looked up from germline, CDR1 is DFQATT and CDR2 is SNEGSKA (reference sequence).